The 23 T cell receptor beta chains listed next were all sequenced from one sample in a study of cytomegalovirus exposure and HLA in healthy donors. The PCR used 60 Vbeta and 13 Jbeta primers. Libraries were prepared by immunoSEQ multiplex PCR; TCRdb keeps only in-frame clonotypes and omits some of them. The table lists 150,000 to 200,000 clones, about 77% of them singletons. What was sequenced was PBMCs. These receptors were taken from a man between 18 and 29 years old in good health and CMV-seropositive.

The chain has TRBV28 and TRBJ2-1; 10 bases align to TRBD2. V dropped 10 bases and J dropped 4; count of bases not matched to a gene: 7. Germline CDR1 reads MDHEN; CDR2 reads SYDVKM. CDR3 size: 14 residues. The CDR3 sequence is CATLGLADYNEQFF. For the CDR3, the DNA is TGTGCCACCCTTGGACTAGCGGATTACAATGAGCAGTTCTTC.

V is TRBV30 and J is TRBJ1-2, with D tentatively TRBD1 (5 bases). V dropped 1 base and J dropped 8 bases, with 23 bases sitting between them. The CDR3 extends over 16 amino acids. The germline gives CDR1 GTSNPN, CDR2 SVGIG (reference sequence). The CDR3 DNA is TGTGCCTGGAGTGAAGACTTAGGGGCCCCGGCTAAAGGCTACACCTTC. Translation: CAWSEDLGAPAKGYTF.

The rearrangement joins TRBV4-1 to TRBJ1-3, with 7 bases that match TRBD1. CDR1 MGHRA and CDR2 YSYEKL come from the germline V gene. This CDR3 has 16 residues. Trimming cost V 4 bases and J 0 bases; bases outside gene matches: 6. The CDR3 sequence: CASSRGTVLSGNTIYF. Here the CDR3 DNA reads TGCGCCAGCAGCCGTGGGACAGTCCTCTCTGGAAACACCATATATTTT.

The rearrangement links TRBV2 to TRBJ2-7; 7 bases agree with TRBD2. The CDR3 has 15 amino acids. The J segment lost 8 bases and the V segment lost 7 bases, leaving 17 bases of the junction unmatched. Looked up from germline, CDR1 is SNHLY and CDR2 is FYNNEI. CDR3 sequence: CASTGPMGEGFKQYF. In DNA, the CDR3 is TGTGCCAGCACCGGTCCGATGGGGGAGGGGTTCAAGCAGTACTTC.

The V gene is TRBV27, the J gene TRBJ2-5; the match to TRBD2 covers 7 bases. Trimming cost V 5 bases and J 1 base; bases outside gene matches: 13. The CDR3 has 17 residues. Per the germline V gene, CDR1 is MNHEY and CDR2 is SMNVEV (reference sequence). The CDR3 bases are TGTGCCAGCAGTCCACGGACTAGTGGGAGAGTCCAAGAGACCCAGTACTTC. This encodes CASSPRTSGRVQETQYF.

The V and J genes are TRBV6-4 and TRBJ2-3; D is possibly TRBD2 (6 bases). With 7 bases removed from V and 4 bases from J, the gap between germline ends came to 18 bases. The CDR3 is 15 amino acids. Germline V gives CDR1 MRHNA, CDR2 SNTAGT. The CDR3 DNA is TGTGCCAGCATTCCCAGTGGGGGGTATGCAGATACGCAGTATTTT. Encoded protein: CASIPSGGYADTQYF.

This rearrangement joins TRBV14 to TRBJ2-1; D possibly corresponds to TRBD2 (6 bases). The CDR3 spans 15 residues. V dropped 2 bases and J dropped 2 bases, with 10 bases sitting between them. The germline V gene encodes CDR1 SGHDN and CDR2 FVKESK. Here the CDR3 DNA reads TGTGCCAGCAGCCAACGGGGGTTCGCCTACAATGAGCAGTTCTTC. Its protein product is CASSQRGFAYNEQFF.

The chain uses TRBV28 and TRBJ2-2, with 8 bases aligning to TRBD1. This CDR3 spans 17 amino acids. V gave up 3 bases and J gave up 1 base; unmatched junction bases: 7. Germline lookup yields CDR1 MDHEN and CDR2 SYDVKM. The DNA of the CDR3 is TGTGCCAGCAGTTTCATCCAGGGGGCGGTGAACACCGGGGAGCTGTTTTTT. This codes for CASSFIQGAVNTGELFF.

A few counts support this clone. The V gene is TRBV28, the J gene TRBJ2-1, with 8 bases fitting TRBD2. The CDR3 consists of 17 residues. J was trimmed by 4 bases and V by 7 bases; bases with no gene match: 15. Germline values: CDR1 MDHEN, CDR2 SYDVKM. CDR3 amino acids: CASTQGTSRGPYNEQFF. DNA of the CDR3: TGTGCCAGCACCCAGGGGACTAGTCGAGGACCGTACAATGAGCAGTTCTTC.

V gene TRBV25-1 combines with J gene TRBJ2-2, with 9 bases identical to TRBD2. Per the germline V gene, CDR1 is MGHDK and CDR2 is SYGVNS. V shed 6 bases and J 1 base; nucleotides not matched to a gene: 9. The CDR3 runs to 17 residues. The CDR3 region is CASRGASGILNTGELFF. The CDR3 DNA follows: TGTGCCAGCAGGGGGGCTAGCGGGATTTTGAACACCGGGGAGCTGTTTTTT.

This clone was recorded a few times. The chain carries TRBV21-1 and TRBJ1-3; the D call in the table, TRBD1, was not verified against the DNA. TRBV21-1 has pseudogene status. This CDR3 contains 16 residues. The CDR3 nucleotides are TGTGCCAGCAGCGACCTCTCAGGTTCCTCTGGAAACACCATATATTTT. As protein: CASSDLSGSSGNTIYF.

The rearrangement uses TRBV9 and TRBJ1-1, with 10 bases identical to TRBD1. The V segment lost 3 bases and the J segment 5 bases; nucleotides outside the gene matches: 1. The CDR3 is made up of 13 amino acids. Germline CDR1 and CDR2: SGDLS and YYNGEE. The CDR3 reads CASSAGQGTEAFF. DNA of the CDR3: TGTGCCAGCAGCGCGGGACAGGGGACTGAAGCTTTCTTT.

This clone is a singleton in its sample. The chain is built from TRBV28 and TRBJ2-5; maybe TRBD2 (7 bases). CDR1 MDHEN and CDR2 SYDVKM come from the germline V gene. Trimming took off 5 bases at V and 2 bases at J, with 24 bases between the two ends. The CDR3 is made up of 18 amino acids. CDR3 DNA sequence: TGTGCCAGCAGTGTGTGGGGGGCCTCTAGCGGACCTCAAGAGACCCAGTACTTC. This sequence encodes CASSVWGASSGPQETQYF.

This clone was observed a single time. This chain uses TRBV10-1 with TRBJ2-7; 8 positions match TRBD2. Germline V lookup: CDR1 WNHNN, CDR2 SYGVQD (reference sequence). This CDR3 has 15 residues. V was clipped by 2 bases and J by 0 bases; unmatched bases: 3. The CDR3 reads CASSEREGLSYEQYF. DNA for the CDR3: TGCGCCAGCAGTGAGCGGGAGGGCCTCTCCTACGAGCAGTACTTC.

V gene TRBV10-3 combines with J gene TRBJ1-2; D is possibly TRBD1 (5 bases). Germline lookup yields CDR1 ENHRY and CDR2 SYGVKD. The CDR3 has 13 amino acids. V lost 7 bases, J lost 2 bases, and 11 bases lay in between. DNA for the CDR3: TGTGCCATCACTGGGGCAGCAAACTATGGCTACACCTTC. Translation gives CAITGAANYGYTF.

The rearrangement links TRBV19 to TRBJ1-1, with 11 bases matching TRBD1. The junction had 7 bases not matched to a gene; V was cut back by 4 bases and J by 0 bases. Germline V gene data show CDR1 as LNHDA and CDR2 as SQIVND (reference sequence). The CDR3 covers 17 residues. The CDR3 reads CASSTGQGAGLNTEAFF. The CDR3 nucleotides are TGTGCCAGTAGTACCGGACAGGGGGCGGGATTGAACACTGAAGCTTTCTTT.

The chain joins TRBV4-1 to TRBJ1-1, with 9 nucleotides matching TRBD1. Germline CDR1 and CDR2: MGHRA and YSYEKL. The CDR3 consists of 15 residues. Trimming cost V 2 bases and J 10 bases; bases outside gene matches: 11. CDR3 residues: CASSQLRQGDPGAFF. CDR3 DNA: TGCGCCAGCAGCCAATTAAGACAGGGGGACCCTGGAGCTTTCTTT.

This chain links TRBV10-3 with TRBJ2-3; D not resolved. The CDR3 has 13 residues. V dropped 6 bases and J dropped 0 bases, with 7 bases sitting between them. Germline assignment: CDR1 ENHRY and CDR2 SYGVKD. CDR3 amino acids: CAIRAISTDTQYF. DNA for the CDR3: TGTGCCATCAGAGCGATAAGCACAGATACGCAGTATTTT.

The chain is built from TRBV7-9 and TRBJ1-1; 8 bases line up with TRBD1. CDR3 length equals 14 residues. The J segment lost 9 bases and the V segment lost 5 bases, leaving 11 bases of the junction unmatched. CDR1 and CDR2 from the germline V gene are SEHNR and FQNEAQ (reference sequence). In DNA, the CDR3 is TGTGCCAGCAGCCCATCAGGGGGCGTTTTTCAAGCTTTCTTT. Translating gives CASSPSGGVFQAFF.

This clone has just one count. The genes are TRBV7-9 and TRBJ2-6; 7 nucleotides align to TRBD2. The trim removed 7 bases at V and 0 bases at J, leaving 3 bases unmatched. Germline CDR1 SEHNR, CDR2 FQNEAQ (reference sequence). The CDR3 runs 15 residues. The CDR3 DNA reads as TGTGCCAGCATACGCGGGAGCTCTGGGGCCAACGTCCTGACTTTC. Residues: CASIRGSSGANVLTF.

This clone was counted between two and nine times. The J gene is TRBJ2-1, the V gene TRBV7-6, with a weak D call TRBD2 (6 bases). V lost 5 bases and J lost 5, with 16 bases in between. There are 15 residues in the CDR3. The germline gives CDR1 SGHVS, CDR2 FNYEAQ. The CDR3 sequence: CASSRLTGADNEQFF. The CDR3 region has the DNA TGTGCCAGCAGCCGGCTAACGGGAGCCGACAATGAGCAGTTCTTC. Supplemented by reference TRBV7-6 and TRBJ2-1, the full variable domain reads GAGVSQSPRYKVTKRGQDVALRCDPISGHVSLYWYRQALGQGPEFLTYFNYEAQQDKSGLPNDRFSAERPEGSISTLTIQRTEQRDSAMYRCASSRLTGADNEQFFGPGTRLTVL.

This clone was counted a few times. This chain connects TRBV7-9 to TRBJ2-6, with D unresolved. Trimming stripped 1 base from V and 6 bases from J, with 10 bases between. CDR1 and CDR2 from the germline V gene are SEHNR and FQNEAQ (reference sequence). The CDR3 contains 15 residues. CDR3: CASSLVPQEANVLTF. The CDR3 DNA reads as TGTGCCAGCAGCTTAGTACCACAAGAGGCCAACGTCCTGACTTTC.

The chain combines TRBV18 with TRBJ2-2; the match to TRBD1 covers 7 bases. The CDR3 has 14 amino acids. The trim removed 5 bases at V and 1 base at J, leaving 1 base unmatched. The V gene's germline CDR1 is KGHSH and CDR2 LQKENI. CDR3 DNA: TGTGCCAGCTCATGGGACAGGAACACCGGGGAGCTGTTTTTT. This gives the protein CASSWDRNTGELFF. The whole variable domain, remainder taken from reference TRBV18 and TRBJ2-2, is NAGVMQNPRHLVRRRGQEARLRCSPMKGHSHVYWYRQLPEEGLKFMVYLQKENIIDESGMPKERFSAEFPKEGPSILRIQQVVRGDSAAYFCASSWDRNTGELFFGEGSRLTVL.